The T cell receptor beta chain under discussion was sequenced for a study of T cells in tumors after PD-1 blockade. Study at large: Treatment was either pembrolizumab 200 mg every 3 weeks or cemiplimab 350 mg every 2 weeks. Daily vismodegib 150 mg continued in a subset of anti-PD-1-treated patients. Study-wide results and limits: Peripheral recruitment is suggested, as some novel exhausted tumor clones were in pre-treatment blood.

Of note for this clone: The antigen is undetermined.

Clones were sequenced by immunoSEQ multiplex PCR, and TCRdb holds only the in-frame ones, with some missing. Here the sample spans approximately 60,000 clones, 74% being singletons. The length of the CDR3 is 15 residues. V lost 0 bases to trimming and J lost 4 bases, with 11 bases between them. CDR1 is SGHNT, CDR2 YYREEE, per germline (reference sequence). This chain connects TRBV5-4 to TRBJ1-5, with D perhaps TRBD1 (6 bases). The sequence was collected from a human donor with basal cell carcinoma. Specimen: PBMCs, collected after anti-PD-1 treatment. The CDR3 DNA reads TGTGCCAGCAGCTTGGAGCAGGGGCGGAATCAGCCCCAGCATTTT. The encoded protein is CASSLEQGRNQPQHF.